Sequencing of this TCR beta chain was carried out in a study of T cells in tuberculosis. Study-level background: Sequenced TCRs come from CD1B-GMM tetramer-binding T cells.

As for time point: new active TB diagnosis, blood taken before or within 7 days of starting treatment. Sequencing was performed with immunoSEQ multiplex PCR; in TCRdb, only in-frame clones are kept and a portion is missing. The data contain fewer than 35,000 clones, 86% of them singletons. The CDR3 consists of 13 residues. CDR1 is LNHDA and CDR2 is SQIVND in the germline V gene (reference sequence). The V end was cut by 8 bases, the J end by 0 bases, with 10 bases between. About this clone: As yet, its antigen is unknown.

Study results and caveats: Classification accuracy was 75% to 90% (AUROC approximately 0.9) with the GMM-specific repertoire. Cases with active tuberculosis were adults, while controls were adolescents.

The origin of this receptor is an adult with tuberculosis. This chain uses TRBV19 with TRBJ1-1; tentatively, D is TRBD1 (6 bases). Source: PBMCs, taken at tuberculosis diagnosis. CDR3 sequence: CASRQELNTEAFF. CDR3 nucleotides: TGTGCCAGTCGACAGGAGTTGAACACTGAAGCTTTCTTT.